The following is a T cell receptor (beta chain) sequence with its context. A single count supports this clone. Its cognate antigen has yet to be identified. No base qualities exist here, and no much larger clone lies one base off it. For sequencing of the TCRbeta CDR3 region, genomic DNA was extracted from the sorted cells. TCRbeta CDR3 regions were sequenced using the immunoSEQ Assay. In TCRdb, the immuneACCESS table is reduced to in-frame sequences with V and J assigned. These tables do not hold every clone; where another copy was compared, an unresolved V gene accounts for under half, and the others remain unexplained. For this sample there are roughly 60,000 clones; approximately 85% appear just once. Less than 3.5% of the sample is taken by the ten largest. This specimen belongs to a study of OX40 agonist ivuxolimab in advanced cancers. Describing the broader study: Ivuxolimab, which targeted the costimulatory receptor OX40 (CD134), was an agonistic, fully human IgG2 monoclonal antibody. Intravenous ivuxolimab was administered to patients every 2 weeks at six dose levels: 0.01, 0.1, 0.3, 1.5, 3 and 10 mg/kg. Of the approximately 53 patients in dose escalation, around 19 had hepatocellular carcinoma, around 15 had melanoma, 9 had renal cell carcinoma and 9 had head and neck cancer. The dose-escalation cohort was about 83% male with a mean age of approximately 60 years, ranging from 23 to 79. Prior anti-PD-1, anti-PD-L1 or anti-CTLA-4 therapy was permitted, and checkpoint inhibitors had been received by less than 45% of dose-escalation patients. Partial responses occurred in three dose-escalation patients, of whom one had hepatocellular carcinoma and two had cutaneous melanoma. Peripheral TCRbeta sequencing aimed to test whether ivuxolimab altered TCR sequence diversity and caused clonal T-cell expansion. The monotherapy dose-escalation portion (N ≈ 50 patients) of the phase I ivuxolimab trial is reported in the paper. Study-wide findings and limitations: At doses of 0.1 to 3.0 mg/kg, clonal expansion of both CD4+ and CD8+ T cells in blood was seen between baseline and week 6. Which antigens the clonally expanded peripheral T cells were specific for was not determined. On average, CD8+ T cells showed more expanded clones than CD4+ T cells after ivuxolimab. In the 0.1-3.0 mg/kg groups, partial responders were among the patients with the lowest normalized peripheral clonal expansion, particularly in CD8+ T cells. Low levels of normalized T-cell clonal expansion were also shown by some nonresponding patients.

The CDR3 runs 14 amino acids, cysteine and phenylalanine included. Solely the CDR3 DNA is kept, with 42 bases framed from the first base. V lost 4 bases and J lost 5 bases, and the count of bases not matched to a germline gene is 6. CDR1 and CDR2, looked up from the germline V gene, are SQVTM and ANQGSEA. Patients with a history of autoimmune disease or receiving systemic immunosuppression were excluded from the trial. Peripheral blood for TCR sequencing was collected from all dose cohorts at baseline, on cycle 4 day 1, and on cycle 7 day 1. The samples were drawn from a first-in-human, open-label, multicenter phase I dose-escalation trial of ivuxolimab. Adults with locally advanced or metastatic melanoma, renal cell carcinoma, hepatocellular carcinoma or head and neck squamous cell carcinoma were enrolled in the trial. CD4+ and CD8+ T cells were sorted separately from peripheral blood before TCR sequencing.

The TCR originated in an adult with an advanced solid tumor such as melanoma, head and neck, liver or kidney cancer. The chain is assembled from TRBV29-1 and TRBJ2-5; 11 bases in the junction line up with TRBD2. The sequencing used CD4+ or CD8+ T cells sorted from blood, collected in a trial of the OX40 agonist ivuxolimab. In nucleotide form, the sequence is TGCAGCGTTGGGGTAGCGGGGGGGTTCGAGACCCAGTACTTC. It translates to CSVGVAGGFETQYF.